This is a list of T cell receptor beta chains from one sample in a study of cytomegalovirus exposure and HLA in healthy donors. Only in-frame clones appear in the TCRdb table, and some are missing; sequencing was by immunoSEQ multiplex PCR. In the table there are fewer than 95,000 clones, over 60% of which are singletons. Sequenced: PBMCs. Receptor source: a man aged 35 to 55 in good health and CMV-seronegative. The CDR3 runs from the conserved cysteine through the conserved F or W.

>TRBV18|TRBJ2-1
CASSPPPGGVYNEQFF
>TRBV7-3|TRBJ2-1
CASSSFGGDYNEQFF
>TRBV7-8|TRBJ1-3
CASSLRQGSGNTIYF
>TRBV4-3|TRBJ2-7
CASSQDRDRPYEQYF
>TRBV4-3|TRBJ1-2
CASSQEMGQSYGYTF
>TRBV14|TRBJ2-5
CASSQTAGETQYF
>TRBV4-3|TRBJ2-3
CASSHISGGGTDTQYF
>TRBV7-9|TRBJ2-1
CASLSGQYNEQFF
>TRBV10-3|TRBJ1-1
CAITGHLNTEAFF
>TRBV7-2|TRBJ2-1
CASSLGGGGEQFF
>TRBV5-5|TRBJ2-3
CASSLWTGGTDTQYF
>TRBV19|TRBJ1-3
CASSLAWSSGNTIYF
>TRBV6-5|TRBJ2-1
CASSYSGTSSNEQFF
>TRBV7-2|TRBJ2-7
CASSASLRGSYEQYF
>TRBV9|TRBJ2-4
CASSRGVLKNIQYF
>TRBV7-6|TRBJ1-6
CASSQLDSLNSPLHF
>TRBV4-3|TRBJ2-7
CASQLQPYTGEGTYEQYF
>TRBV19|TRBJ2-1
CASSITPGGHNEQFF